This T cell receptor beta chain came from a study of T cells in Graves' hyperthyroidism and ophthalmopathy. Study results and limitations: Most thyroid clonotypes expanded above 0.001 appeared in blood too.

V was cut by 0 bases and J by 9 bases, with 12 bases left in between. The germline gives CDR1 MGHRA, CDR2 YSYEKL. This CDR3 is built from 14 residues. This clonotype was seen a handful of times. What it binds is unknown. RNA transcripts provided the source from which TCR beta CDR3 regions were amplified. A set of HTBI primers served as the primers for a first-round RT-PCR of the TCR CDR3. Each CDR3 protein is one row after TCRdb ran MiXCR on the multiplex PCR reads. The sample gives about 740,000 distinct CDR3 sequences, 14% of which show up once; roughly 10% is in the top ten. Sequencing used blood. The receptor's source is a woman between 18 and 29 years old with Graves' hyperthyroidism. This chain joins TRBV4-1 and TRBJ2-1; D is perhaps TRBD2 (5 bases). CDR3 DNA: TGCGCCAGCAGCCAAGATATATGGACTGGTGAGCAGTTCTTC. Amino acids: CASSQDIWTGEQFF.